The 15 T cell receptor beta chains below all came from one sample that was sequenced in a study of T cell responses to AZD1222 COVID-19 vaccine. Assay: immunoSEQ multiplex PCR; the TCRdb copy retains only in-frame clones and omits some. The sample comprises 75,000 to 95,000 clones, just under 90% of which are singletons, and 2.8% rests with the top ten. Source: peripheral blood, taken on day 0 of MenACWY control vaccination. The receptors shown here come from an adult in good health.

CDR3 sequence (DNA): TGTGCCAGCAGCTTCAACTCCGGGACAGGATTCGGCTACACCTTC. Amino acids: CASSFNSGTGFGYTF. This chain connects TRBV5-5 to TRBJ1-2; 8 bases align to TRBD1. The CDR3 extends over 15 amino acids. The V and J ends lost 2 bases and 8 bases, in that order; junction bases with no gene match: 11. CDR1 SGHKS and CDR2 YYEKEE come from the germline V gene (reference sequence).

V usage is TRBV9 and J usage is TRBJ2-5; D not certain. Germline V gene sequence: CDR1 SGDLS, CDR2 YYNGEE. The V end was cut by 0 bases, the J end by 5 bases, with 11 bases between. The CDR3 extends over 14 amino acids. The CDR3 coding sequence is TGTGCCAGCAGCGTAGCTCCGACCAGGGAGACCCAGTACTTC. Amino acids: CASSVAPTRETQYF. Looking up the rest from reference TRBV9 and TRBJ2-5 gives the full variable domain: DSGVTQTPKHLITATGQRVTLRCSPRSGDLSVYWYQQSLDQGLQFLIQYYNGEERAKGNILERFSAQQFPDLHSELNLSSLELGDSALYFCASSVAPTRETQYFGPGTRLLVL.

The chain has TRBV7-2 and TRBJ1-1; D unclear. CDR3 length: 11 amino acids. V lost 6 bases to trimming and J lost 10 bases, with 12 bases between them. Germline V gene lookup returns CDR1 SGHTA and CDR2 FQGNSA. CDR3 in DNA: TGTGCCAGCAGAGAGATAGGGCGAGCTTTCTTT. Its translation is CASREIGRAFF.

J is TRBJ1-1 and V is TRBV6-5; D perhaps matches TRBD1 (5 bases). Trimming left V 4 bases short and J 3 bases short, with 9 bases between. The CDR3 runs 13 residues. Germline values: CDR1 MNHEY, CDR2 SVGAGI. The DNA of the CDR3 is TGTGCCAGCAGTTTACGAGGGGACACTGAAGCTTTCTTT. Its protein is CASSLRGDTEAFF.

The chain recombines TRBV10-1 with TRBJ1-1; 7 bases are shared with TRBD1. The trim removed 0 bases at V and 1 base at J, leaving 5 bases unmatched. Germline CDR1 WNHNN, CDR2 SYGVQD (reference sequence). This CDR3 has 16 amino acids. The CDR3 is CASSESSGQPNTEAFF. In nucleotides, the CDR3 is TGCGCCAGCAGTGAGTCTTCGGGACAGCCGAACACTGAAGCTTTCTTT.

The chain couples TRBV19 to TRBJ2-1, with D maybe TRBD1 (5 bases). CDR1 LNHDA and CDR2 SQIVND come from the germline V gene (reference sequence). This CDR3 has 16 residues. The V end was cut by 1 base, the J end by 0 bases, with 10 bases between. The CDR3 loop is CASSIGAGRSYNEQFF. The CDR3, as DNA: TGTGCCAGTAGTATAGGAGCAGGGCGCTCCTACAATGAGCAGTTCTTC.

This chain links TRBV7-2 with TRBJ2-1; 9 nucleotides agree with TRBD2. Germline values: CDR1 SGHTA, CDR2 FQGNSA. This CDR3 has 14 residues. The DNA of the CDR3 is TGTGCTAGCGGGGGCCAAAGCTCCTACAATGAGCAGTTCTTC. Protein product: CASGGQSSYNEQFF.

This rearrangement joins TRBV6-2 or TRBV6-3 to TRBJ2-3; D ambiguous. V dropped 0 bases and J dropped 5 bases, with 6 bases sitting between them. This CDR3 contains 13 residues. Germline CDR1 reads MNHEY; CDR2 reads SVGEGT. For the CDR3, the DNA is TGTGCCAGCAGTTACTCTGGCTTAGATACGCAGTATTTT. Its translation: CASSYSGLDTQYF.

The V gene is TRBV7-9, the J gene TRBJ1-3; TRBD1 aligns across 9 bases. Germline CDR1 and CDR2: SEHNR and FQNEAQ (reference sequence). V was pared by 5 bases and J by 4 bases, with 6 bases of the junction left unmatched. This CDR3 comprises 15 residues. Here the CDR3 DNA reads TGTGCCAGCAGCAACGACAGGGGGGCCGGAAACACCATATATTTT. Amino acids: CASSNDRGAGNTIYF.

This sequence joins TRBV15 and TRBJ2-1; D may match TRBD1 or TRBD2 (5 bases each). This CDR3 has 14 amino acids. V was clipped by 5 bases and J by 7 bases, with 15 bases between them. Germline V gives CDR1 LNHNV, CDR2 YYDKDF (reference sequence). The CDR3 region has the DNA TGTGCCACCAGCTGGGGGTCCGTTAGTAATGAGCAGTTCTTC. Translating it yields CATSWGSVSNEQFF.

The chain recombines TRBV29-1 with TRBJ2-7; the D gene is possibly TRBD2 (5 bases). The V end lost 6 bases, the J end lost 5 bases, and 17 bases lay between the germline ends. CDR3 size: 13 residues. Germline lookup yields CDR1 SQVTM and CDR2 ANQGSEA. In nucleotides, the CDR3 is TGCAGCGTATGGACTCCATTGCTGGACGAGCAGTACTTC. Protein: CSVWTPLLDEQYF.

The chain joins TRBV10-2 to TRBJ1-4, with a weak D call TRBD1 (5 bases). The CDR3 has 13 amino acids. CDR1 is WSHSY, CDR2 SAAADI, per germline. V was shortened by 8 bases and J by 7 bases, with 14 bases between the two germline ends. The CDR3 here is CASGKDGTEKLFF. The CDR3 nucleotides read TGCGCCAGCGGAAAGGACGGGACTGAAAAACTGTTTTTT.

The chain employs TRBV6-2 or TRBV6-3 and TRBJ1-5, with 10 bases matching TRBD1. The CDR3 length is 15 residues. CDR1 is MNHEY, CDR2 SVGEGT, per germline. The J segment lost 6 bases and the V segment lost 5 bases, leaving 7 bases of the junction unmatched. Here the CDR3 reads CASSRTGGGSQPQHF. In nucleotides, the CDR3 is TGTGCCAGCAGTAGGACAGGGGGAGGGAGTCAGCCCCAGCATTTT.

J is TRBJ1-5 and V is TRBV6-5; 12 nucleotides align to TRBD1. Losses at the gene ends were 6 bases for V and 6 bases for J; bases not matched to a gene: 6. CDR1 is MNHEY and CDR2 is SVGAGI in the germline V gene. The CDR3 is 15 amino acids. The CDR3, as DNA: TGTGCCAGCAGGTCCGGGACAGGGGGCGGTCAGCCCCAGCATTTT. Translated: CASRSGTGGGQPQHF.

J is TRBJ1-3 and V is TRBV11-3; D is perhaps TRBD1 (5 bases). Germline CDR1 reads SGHNT; CDR2 reads YENEEA. The V end was cut by 3 bases, the J end by 0 bases, with 15 bases between. This CDR3 has 17 residues. The CDR3 sequence is CASSLAGTESSGNTIYF. CDR3 bases: TGTGCCAGCAGCTTGGCCGGGACGGAGAGCTCTGGAAACACCATATATTTT.